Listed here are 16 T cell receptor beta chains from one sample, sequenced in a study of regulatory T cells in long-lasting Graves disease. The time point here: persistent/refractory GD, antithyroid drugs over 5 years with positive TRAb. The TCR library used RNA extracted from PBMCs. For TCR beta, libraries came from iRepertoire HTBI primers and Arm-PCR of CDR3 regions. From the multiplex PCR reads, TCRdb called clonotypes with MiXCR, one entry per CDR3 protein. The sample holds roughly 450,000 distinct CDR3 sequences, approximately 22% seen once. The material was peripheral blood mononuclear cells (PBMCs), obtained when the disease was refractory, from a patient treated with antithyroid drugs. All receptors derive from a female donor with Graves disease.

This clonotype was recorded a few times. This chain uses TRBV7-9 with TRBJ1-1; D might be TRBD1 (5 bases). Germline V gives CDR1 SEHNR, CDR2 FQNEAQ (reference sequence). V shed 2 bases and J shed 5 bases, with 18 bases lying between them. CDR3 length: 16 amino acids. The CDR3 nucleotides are TGTGCCAGCAGCTTAATCTCACTCGCGGGGGAGACTGAAGCTTTCTTT. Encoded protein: CASSLISLAGETEAFF.

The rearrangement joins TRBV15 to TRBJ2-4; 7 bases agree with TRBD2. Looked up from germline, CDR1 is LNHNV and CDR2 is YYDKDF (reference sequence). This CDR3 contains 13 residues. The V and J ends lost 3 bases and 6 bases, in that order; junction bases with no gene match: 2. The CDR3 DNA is TGTGCCACCAGCAGTGCTAGCGGAAACATTCAGTACTTC. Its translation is CATSSASGNIQYF.

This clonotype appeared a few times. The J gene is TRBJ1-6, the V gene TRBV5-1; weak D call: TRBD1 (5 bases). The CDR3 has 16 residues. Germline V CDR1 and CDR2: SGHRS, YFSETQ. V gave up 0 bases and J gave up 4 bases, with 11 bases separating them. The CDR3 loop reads CASSLEGAVYNSPLHF. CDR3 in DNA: TGCGCCAGCAGCTTGGAAGGGGCAGTTTATAATTCACCCCTCCACTTT. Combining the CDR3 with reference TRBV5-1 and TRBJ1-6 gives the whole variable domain KAGVTQTPRYLIKTRGQQVTLSCSPISGHRSVSWYQQTPGQGLQFLFEYFSETQRNKGNFPGRFSGRQFSNSRSEMNVSTLELGDSALYLCASSLEGAVYNSPLHFGNGTRLTVT.

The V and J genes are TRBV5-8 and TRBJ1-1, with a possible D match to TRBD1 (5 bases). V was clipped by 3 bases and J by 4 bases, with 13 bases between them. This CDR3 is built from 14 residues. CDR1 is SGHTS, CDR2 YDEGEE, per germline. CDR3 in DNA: TGTGCCAGCAGCTCCAGGGTATGGGGCACTGAAGCTTTCTTT. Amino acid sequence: CASSSRVWGTEAFF.

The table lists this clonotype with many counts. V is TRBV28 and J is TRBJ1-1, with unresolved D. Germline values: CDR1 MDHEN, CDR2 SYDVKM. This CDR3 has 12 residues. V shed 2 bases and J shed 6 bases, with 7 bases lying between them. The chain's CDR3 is CASSLKGPEAFF. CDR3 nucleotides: TGTGCCAGCAGTTTAAAAGGTCCTGAAGCTTTCTTT.

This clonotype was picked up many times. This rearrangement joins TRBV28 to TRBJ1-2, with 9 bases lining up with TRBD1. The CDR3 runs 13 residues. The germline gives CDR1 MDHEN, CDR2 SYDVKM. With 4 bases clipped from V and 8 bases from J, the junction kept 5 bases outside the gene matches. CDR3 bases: TGTGCCAGCAGTTCGGGACAGGGAAGGGGCTACACCTTC. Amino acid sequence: CASSSGQGRGYTF.

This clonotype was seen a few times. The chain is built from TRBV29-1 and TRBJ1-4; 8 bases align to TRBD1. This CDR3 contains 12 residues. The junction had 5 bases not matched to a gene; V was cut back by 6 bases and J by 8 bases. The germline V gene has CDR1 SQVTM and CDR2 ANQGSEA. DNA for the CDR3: TGCAGCGTCGGACAGGGTGGGGAAAAACTGTTTTTT. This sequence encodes CSVGQGGEKLFF.

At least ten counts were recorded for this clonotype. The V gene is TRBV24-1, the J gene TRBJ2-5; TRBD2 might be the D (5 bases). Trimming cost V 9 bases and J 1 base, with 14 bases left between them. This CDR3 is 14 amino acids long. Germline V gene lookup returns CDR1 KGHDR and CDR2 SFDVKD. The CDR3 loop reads CATEGVGFQETQYF. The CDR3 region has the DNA TGTGCCACCGAGGGAGTCGGCTTCCAAGAGACCCAGTACTTC.

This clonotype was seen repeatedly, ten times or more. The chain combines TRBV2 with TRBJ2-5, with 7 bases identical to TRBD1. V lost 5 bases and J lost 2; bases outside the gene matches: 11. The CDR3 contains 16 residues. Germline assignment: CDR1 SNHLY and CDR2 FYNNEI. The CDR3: CASSLDRQGGQETQYF. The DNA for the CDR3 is TGTGCCAGCAGTTTAGACCGACAGGGTGGGCAAGAGACCCAGTACTTC.

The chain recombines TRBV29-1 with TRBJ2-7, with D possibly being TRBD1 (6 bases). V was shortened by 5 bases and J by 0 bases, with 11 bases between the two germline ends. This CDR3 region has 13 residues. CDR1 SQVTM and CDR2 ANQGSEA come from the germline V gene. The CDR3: CSVLKDSSYEQYF. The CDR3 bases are TGCAGCGTTCTAAAGGACAGCTCCTACGAGCAGTACTTC.

The chain's CDR3 is CASMLTGSTDTQYF. CDR3 sequence (DNA): TGTGCCAGCATGTTGACAGGGAGCACAGATACGCAGTATTTT. V gene TRBV28 combines with J gene TRBJ2-3, with 7 nucleotides matching TRBD1. V shed 7 bases, J shed 0 bases, and the junction held 4 bases outside the gene matches. This CDR3 region has 14 residues. Germline-derived CDR1 and CDR2 are MDHEN and SYDVKM. Filled out from reference TRBV28 and TRBJ2-3, the complete variable domain reads DVKVTQSSRYLVKRTGEKVFLECVQDMDHENMFWYRQDPGLGLRLIYFSYDVKMKEKGDIPEGYSVSREKKERFSLILESASTNQTSMYLCASMLTGSTDTQYFGPGTRLTVL.

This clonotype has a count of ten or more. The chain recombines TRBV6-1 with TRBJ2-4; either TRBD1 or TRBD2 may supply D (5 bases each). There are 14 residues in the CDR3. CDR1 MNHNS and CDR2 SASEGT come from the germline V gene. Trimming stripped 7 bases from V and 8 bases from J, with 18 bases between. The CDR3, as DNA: TGTGCCAGCACCCAGGGACGTCCCAGGGACATTCAGTACTTC. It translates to CASTQGRPRDIQYF.

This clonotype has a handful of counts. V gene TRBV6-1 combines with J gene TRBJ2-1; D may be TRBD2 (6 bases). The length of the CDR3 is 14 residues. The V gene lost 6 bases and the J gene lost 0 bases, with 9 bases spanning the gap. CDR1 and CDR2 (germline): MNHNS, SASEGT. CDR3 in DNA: TGTGCCAGCAGCATAGCGGCCTCCTACAATGAGCAGTTCTTC. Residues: CASSIAASYNEQFF.

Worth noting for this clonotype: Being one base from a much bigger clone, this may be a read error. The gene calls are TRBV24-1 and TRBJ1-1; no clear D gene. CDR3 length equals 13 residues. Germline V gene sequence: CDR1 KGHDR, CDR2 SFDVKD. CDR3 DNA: TGTGCCACCAGTGAATCGAAGAACACTGGAGCTTTCTTT. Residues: CATSESKNTGAFF.

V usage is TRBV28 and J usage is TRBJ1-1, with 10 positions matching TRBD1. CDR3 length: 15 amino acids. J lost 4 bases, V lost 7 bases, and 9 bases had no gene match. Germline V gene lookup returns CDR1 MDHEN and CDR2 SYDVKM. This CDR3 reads CASTLGTGEFTEAFF. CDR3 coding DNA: TGTGCCAGCACCCTAGGGACAGGGGAGTTCACTGAAGCTTTCTTT.

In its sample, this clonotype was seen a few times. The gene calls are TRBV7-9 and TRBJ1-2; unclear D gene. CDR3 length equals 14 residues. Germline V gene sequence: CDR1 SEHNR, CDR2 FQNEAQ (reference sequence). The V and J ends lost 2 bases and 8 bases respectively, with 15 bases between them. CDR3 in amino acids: CASSLIGQVGGYTF. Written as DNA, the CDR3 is TGTGCCAGCAGCTTAATTGGCCAGGTCGGGGGCTACACCTTC.